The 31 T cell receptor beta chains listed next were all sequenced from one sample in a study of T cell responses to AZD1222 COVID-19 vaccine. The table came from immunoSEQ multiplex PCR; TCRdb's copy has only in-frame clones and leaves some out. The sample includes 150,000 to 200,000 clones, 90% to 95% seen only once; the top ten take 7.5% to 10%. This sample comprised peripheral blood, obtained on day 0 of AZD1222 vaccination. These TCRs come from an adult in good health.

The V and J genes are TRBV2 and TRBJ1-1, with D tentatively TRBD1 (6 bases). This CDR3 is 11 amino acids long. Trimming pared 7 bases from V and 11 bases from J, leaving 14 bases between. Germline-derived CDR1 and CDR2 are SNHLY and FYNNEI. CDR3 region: CASNRDVWAFF. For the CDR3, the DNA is TGTGCCAGCAACAGGGATGTTTGGGCTTTCTTT. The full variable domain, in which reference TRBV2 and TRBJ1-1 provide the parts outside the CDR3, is EPEVTQTPSHQVTQMGQEVILRCVPISNHLYFYWYRQILGQKVEFLVSFYNNEISEKSEIFDDQFSVERPDGSNFTLKIRSTKLEDSAMYFCASNRDVWAFFGQGTRLTVV.

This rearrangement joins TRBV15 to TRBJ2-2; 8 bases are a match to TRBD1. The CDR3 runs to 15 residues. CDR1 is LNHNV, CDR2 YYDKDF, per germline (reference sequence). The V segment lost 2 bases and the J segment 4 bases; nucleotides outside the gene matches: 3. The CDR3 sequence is CATSRRTGSTGELFF. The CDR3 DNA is TGTGCCACCAGCAGACGGACAGGGAGCACCGGGGAGCTGTTTTTT.

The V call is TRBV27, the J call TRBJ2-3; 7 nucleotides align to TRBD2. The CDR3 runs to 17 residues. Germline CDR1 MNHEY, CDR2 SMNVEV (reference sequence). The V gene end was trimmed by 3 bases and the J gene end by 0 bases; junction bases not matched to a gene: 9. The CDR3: CASSLWTPGLSTDTQYF. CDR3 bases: TGTGCCAGCAGTTTGTGGACCCCGGGACTAAGCACAGATACGCAGTATTTT.

CDR3 nucleotides: TGTGCCAGCAGATTTGGACAGCTCTACGAGCAGTACTTC. Its protein is CASRFGQLYEQYF. This sequence joins TRBV27 and TRBJ2-7; TRBD1 might be the D (6 bases). V dropped 6 bases and J dropped 3 bases, with 12 bases sitting between them. Germline lookup yields CDR1 MNHEY and CDR2 SMNVEV (reference sequence). The CDR3 extends over 13 amino acids.

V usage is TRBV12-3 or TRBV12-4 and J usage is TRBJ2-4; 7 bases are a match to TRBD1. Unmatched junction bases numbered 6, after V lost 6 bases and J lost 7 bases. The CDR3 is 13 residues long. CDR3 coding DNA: TGTGCCAGCAGCGACTCGACAGGGAACATTCAGTACTTC. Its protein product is CASSDSTGNIQYF.

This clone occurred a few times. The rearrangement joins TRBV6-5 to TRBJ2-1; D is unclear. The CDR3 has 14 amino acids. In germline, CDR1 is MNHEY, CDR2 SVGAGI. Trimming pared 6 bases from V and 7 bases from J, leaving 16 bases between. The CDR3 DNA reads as TGTGCCAGCAGACCCCCGCGGATGACGAATGAGCAGTTCTTC. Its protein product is CASRPPRMTNEQFF.

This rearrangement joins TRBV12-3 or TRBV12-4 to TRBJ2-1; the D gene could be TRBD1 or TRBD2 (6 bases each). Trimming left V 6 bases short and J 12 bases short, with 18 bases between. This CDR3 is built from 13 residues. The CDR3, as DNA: TGTGCCAGCAGACTCACACGGGGGCCGGCGCAGTTCTTC. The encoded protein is CASRLTRGPAQFF.

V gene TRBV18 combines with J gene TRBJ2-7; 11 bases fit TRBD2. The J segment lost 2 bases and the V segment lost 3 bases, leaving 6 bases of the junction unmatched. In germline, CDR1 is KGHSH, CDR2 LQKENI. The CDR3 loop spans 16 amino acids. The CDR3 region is CASSPTMTSGAYEQYF. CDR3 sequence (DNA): TGTGCCAGCTCACCCACGATGACTAGCGGGGCCTACGAGCAGTACTTC.

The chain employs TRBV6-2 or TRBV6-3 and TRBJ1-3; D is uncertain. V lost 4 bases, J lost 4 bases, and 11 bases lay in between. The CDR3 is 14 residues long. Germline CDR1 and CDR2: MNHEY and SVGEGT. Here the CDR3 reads CASSSNRGGNTIYF. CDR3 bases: TGTGCCAGCAGTTCCAACCGCGGGGGAAACACCATATATTTT.

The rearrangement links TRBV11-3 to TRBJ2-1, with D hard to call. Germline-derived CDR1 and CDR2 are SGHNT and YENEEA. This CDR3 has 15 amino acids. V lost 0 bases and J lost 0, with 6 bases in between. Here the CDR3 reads CASSLDGSSYNEQFF. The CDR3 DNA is TGTGCCAGCAGCTTAGACGGTAGCTCCTACAATGAGCAGTTCTTC.

CDR3 loop: CASSKVAGGREKLFF. The CDR3 DNA is TGTGCCAGCAGCAAAGTGGCAGGGGGCAGGGAAAAACTGTTTTTT. This chain links TRBV21-1 with TRBJ1-4; the D call of TRBD1 is as the table states it, not checked on the DNA. TRBV21-1 has pseudogene status. The length of the CDR3 is 15 residues.

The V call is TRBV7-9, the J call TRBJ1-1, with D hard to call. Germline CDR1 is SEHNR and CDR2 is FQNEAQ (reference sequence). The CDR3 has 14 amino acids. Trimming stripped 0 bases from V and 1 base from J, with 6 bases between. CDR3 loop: CASSLARPNTEAFF. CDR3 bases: TGTGCCAGCAGCTTAGCAAGGCCGAACACTGAAGCTTTCTTT.

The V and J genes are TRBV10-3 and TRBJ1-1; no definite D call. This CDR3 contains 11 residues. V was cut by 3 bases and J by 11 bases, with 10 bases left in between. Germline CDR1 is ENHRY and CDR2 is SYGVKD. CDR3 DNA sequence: TGTGCCATCAGTGAAGGGCTGGAGGCTTTCTTT. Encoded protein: CAISEGLEAFF.

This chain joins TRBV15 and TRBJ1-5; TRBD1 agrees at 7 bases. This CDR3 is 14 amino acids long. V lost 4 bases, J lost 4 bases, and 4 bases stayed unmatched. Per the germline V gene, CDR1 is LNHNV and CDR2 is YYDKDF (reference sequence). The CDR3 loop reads CATSTGQLNQPQHF. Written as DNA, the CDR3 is TGTGCCACCAGCACGGGACAGTTAAATCAGCCCCAGCATTTT.

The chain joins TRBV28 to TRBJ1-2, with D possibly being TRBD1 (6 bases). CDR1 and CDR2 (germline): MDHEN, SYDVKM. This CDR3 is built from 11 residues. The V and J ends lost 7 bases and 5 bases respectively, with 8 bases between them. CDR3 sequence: CASTQGYGYTF. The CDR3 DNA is TGTGCCAGCACCCAGGGGTATGGCTACACCTTC.

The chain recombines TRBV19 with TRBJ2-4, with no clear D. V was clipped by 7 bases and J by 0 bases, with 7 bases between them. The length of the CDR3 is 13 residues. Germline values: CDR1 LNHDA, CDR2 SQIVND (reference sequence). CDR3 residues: CASTGLAKNIQYF. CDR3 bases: TGTGCCAGTACAGGTCTAGCCAAAAACATTCAGTACTTC.

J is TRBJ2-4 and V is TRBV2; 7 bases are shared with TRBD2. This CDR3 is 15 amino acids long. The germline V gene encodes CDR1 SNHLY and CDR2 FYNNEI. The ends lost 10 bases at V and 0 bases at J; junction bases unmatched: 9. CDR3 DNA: TGTGCCACCTCGGGGGGTCGACTAGCCAAAAACATTCAGTACTTC. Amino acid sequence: CATSGGRLAKNIQYF.

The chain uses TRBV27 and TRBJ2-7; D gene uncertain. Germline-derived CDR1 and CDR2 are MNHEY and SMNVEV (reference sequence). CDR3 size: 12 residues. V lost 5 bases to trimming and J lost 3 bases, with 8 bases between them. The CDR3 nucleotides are TGTGCCAGCAGTCCTTCTCTCTACGAGCAGTACTTC. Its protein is CASSPSLYEQYF.

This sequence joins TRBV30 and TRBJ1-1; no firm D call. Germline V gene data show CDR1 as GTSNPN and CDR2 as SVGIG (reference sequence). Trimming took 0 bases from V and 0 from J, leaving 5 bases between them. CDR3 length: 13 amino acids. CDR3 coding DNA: TGTGCCTGGAGTGTCCGGTTGAACACTGAAGCTTTCTTT. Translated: CAWSVRLNTEAFF.

The CDR3 coding sequence is TGTGCCAGCAGCGAGTACGAGCAGTACTTC. Residues: CASSEYEQYF. The rearrangement links TRBV6-4 to TRBJ2-7; D remains unclear. This CDR3 is 10 amino acids long. CDR1 is MRHNA and CDR2 is SNTAGT in the germline V gene. With 6 bases removed from V and 4 bases from J, the gap between germline ends came to 4 bases.

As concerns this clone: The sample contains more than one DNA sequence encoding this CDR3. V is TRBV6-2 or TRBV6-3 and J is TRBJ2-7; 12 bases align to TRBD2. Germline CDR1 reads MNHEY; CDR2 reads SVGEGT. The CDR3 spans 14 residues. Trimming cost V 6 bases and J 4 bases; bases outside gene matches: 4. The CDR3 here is CASSLAGGPYEQYF. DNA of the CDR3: TGTGCCAGCAGCCTAGCGGGAGGGCCGTACGAGCAGTACTTC.

CDR3 coding DNA: TGTGCCAGCAGCTTAGGACAGGGGCTCCTCAATCAGCCCCAGCATTTT. This translates into CASSLGQGLLNQPQHF. This rearrangement joins TRBV7-2 to TRBJ1-5; TRBD1 matches 8 bases. The germline V gene has CDR1 SGHTA and CDR2 FQGNSA. V gave up 1 base and J gave up 3 bases; unmatched junction bases: 5. CDR3 size: 16 residues.

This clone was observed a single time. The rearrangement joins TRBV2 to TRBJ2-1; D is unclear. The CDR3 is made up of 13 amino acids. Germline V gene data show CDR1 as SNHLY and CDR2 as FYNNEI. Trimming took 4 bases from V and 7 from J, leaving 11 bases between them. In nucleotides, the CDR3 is TGTGCCAGCAGTGTACTGGCTAATAATGAGCAGTTCTTC. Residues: CASSVLANNEQFF.

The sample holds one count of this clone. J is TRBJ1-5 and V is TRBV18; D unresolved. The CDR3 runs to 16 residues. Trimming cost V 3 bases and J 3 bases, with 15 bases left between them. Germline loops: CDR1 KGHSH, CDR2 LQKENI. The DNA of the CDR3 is TGTGCCAGCTCACCGGAGAACAGTCCCGTCAATCAGCCCCAGCATTTT. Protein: CASSPENSPVNQPQHF.

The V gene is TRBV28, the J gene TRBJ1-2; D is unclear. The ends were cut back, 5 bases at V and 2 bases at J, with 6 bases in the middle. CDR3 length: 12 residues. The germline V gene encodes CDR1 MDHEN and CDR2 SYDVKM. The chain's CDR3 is CASSLLNYGYTF. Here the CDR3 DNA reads TGTGCCAGCAGTCTTCTGAACTATGGCTACACCTTC.

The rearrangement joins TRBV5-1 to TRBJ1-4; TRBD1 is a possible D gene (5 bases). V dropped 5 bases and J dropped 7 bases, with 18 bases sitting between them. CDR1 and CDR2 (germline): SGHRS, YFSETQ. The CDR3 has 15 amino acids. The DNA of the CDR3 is TGCGCCAGCAGACCGCGGGGGAACATGGGTGAAAAACTGTTTTTT. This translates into CASRPRGNMGEKLFF.

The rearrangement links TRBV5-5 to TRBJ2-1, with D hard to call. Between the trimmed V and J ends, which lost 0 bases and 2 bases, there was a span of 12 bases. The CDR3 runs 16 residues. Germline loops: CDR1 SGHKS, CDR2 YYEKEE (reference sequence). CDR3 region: CASSLGSGLTYNEQFF. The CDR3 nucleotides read TGTGCCAGCAGCTTGGGTTCCGGGCTCACCTACAATGAGCAGTTCTTC.

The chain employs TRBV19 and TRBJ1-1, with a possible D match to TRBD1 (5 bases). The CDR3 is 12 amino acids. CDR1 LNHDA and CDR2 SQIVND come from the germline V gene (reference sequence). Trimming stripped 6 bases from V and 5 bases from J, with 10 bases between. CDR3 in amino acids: CASRTGGTEAFF. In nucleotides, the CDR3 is TGTGCCAGTAGAACGGGGGGTACTGAAGCTTTCTTT. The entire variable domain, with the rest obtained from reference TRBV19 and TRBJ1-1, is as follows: DGGITQSPKYLFRKEGQNVTLSCEQNLNHDAMYWYRQDPGQGLRLIYYSQIVNDFQKGDIAEGYSVSREKKESFPLTVTSAQKNPTAFYLCASRTGGTEAFFGQGTRLTVV.

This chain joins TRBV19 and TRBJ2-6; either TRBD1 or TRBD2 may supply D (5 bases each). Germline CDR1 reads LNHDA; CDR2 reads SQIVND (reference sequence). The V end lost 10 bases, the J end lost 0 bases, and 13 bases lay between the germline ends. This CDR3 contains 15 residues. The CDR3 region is CATSGRTSGANVLTF. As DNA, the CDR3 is TGTGCCACCTCGGGACGGACCTCTGGGGCCAACGTCCTGACTTTC.

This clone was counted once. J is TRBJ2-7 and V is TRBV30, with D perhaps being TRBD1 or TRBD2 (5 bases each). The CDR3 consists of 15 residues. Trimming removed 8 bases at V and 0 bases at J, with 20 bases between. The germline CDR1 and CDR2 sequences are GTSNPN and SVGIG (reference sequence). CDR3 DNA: TGTGCCGGGACGTCCAGCAACCAGTTCTCCTACGAGCAGTACTTC. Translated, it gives CAGTSSNQFSYEQYF.

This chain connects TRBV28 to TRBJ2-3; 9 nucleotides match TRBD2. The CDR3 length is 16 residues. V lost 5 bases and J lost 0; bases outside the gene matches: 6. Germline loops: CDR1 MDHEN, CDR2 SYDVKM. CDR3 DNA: TGTGCCAGCAGTCCCGGGACTAGCCCTAGCACAGATACGCAGTATTTT. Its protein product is CASSPGTSPSTDTQYF.